The following is a TCR beta chain sequence with its context. Its antigen is undetermined. Sampling of blood occurred at baseline, cycle 4 day 1, and cycle 7 day 1. The data stem from a study of OX40 agonist ivuxolimab in advanced cancers. The germline V gene has CDR1 ENHRY and CDR2 SYGVKD. V lost 2 bases to trimming and J lost 2 bases, with 9 bases between them. The CDR3 is 14 residues long. Overall study findings and caveats: Dosing at 0.1 to 3.0 mg/kg was accompanied by clonal expansion of CD4+ and CD8+ blood T cells by week 6.

Sequencing used immunoSEQ multiplex PCR; TCRdb keeps in-frame clones, though not all of them. The sample lists some 65,000 clones; 87% were seen once. The material was CD4+ or CD8+ T cells sorted from blood, obtained in a trial of the OX40 agonist ivuxolimab. This TCR came from an adult with an advanced solid tumor such as melanoma, head and neck, liver or kidney cancer. The rearrangement links TRBV10-3 to TRBJ1-2; D is undetermined. CDR3 sequence reads: CAISEKSPNYGYTF. CDR3 bases: TGTGCCATCAGTGAGAAGAGCCCGAACTATGGCTACACCTTC.